The entry that follows covers one T cell receptor (beta chain) sequence. Read sequence stops 3 residues before the CDR3 end, and the germline J gene provides the missing end. Germline V gene lookup returns CDR1 SGHRS and CDR2 YFSETQ. The CDR3 has 15 residues. The V gene end was trimmed by 0 bases and the J gene end by 5 bases; junction bases not matched to a gene: 7. The sample belongs to a study of Tregs in tolerant kidney transplant recipients. Sequencing used immunoSEQ multiplex PCR; TCRdb keeps in-frame clones, though not all of them. The table lists 30,000 to 40,000 clones. The nonmyeloablative bone marrow transplants came from related graft donors, with transient mixed chimerism.

The chain couples TRBV5-1 to TRBJ2-5, with 7 bases aligning to TRBD2. The specimen was CD4+ T cells from blood (PBMCs), collected 24 months after the transplant. This clonotype was sampled from a human patient who received a combined kidney and bone marrow transplant. Some of these T cells may belong to the graft donor. The CDR3 reads CASSLDAGVWETQYF. The sequenced part of the CDR3 DNA is TGCGCCAGCAGCTTGGATGCGGGAGTCTGGGAGACC.